These 8 T cell receptor beta chains share one sample of origin, sequenced in a study of blood T cell repertoires in COVID-19 (TCRdb year 2020). To prepare the library, the immunoSEQ multiplex PCR assay was applied. TCRdb stores this immuneACCESS table with in-frame sequences only. Part of the clones is absent; in the studies checked, under half of the shortfall reflects unresolved V genes, and no reason is known for the rest. Within this sample are about 180,000 clones, with 70% to 90% of them counted one time only. The biggest ten clones account for more than 5% of the sample. Sequenced input: peripheral blood. The receptors come from a woman aged 50 to 65 with COVID-19, enrolled during active disease.

The chain combines TRBV5-6 with TRBJ2-1; the match to TRBD1 covers 8 bases. From germline, CDR1 is SGHDT and CDR2 YYEEEE. This CDR3 has 15 residues. The V segment lost 2 bases and the J segment 6 bases; nucleotides outside the gene matches: 7. CDR3 protein: CASSFGQGNLNEQFF. The CDR3 bases are TGTGCCAGCAGCTTCGGACAGGGAAACCTCAATGAGCAGTTCTTC.

This clone was recorded a few times. This sequence joins TRBV28 and TRBJ2-3, with a possible D match to TRBD1 (6 bases). This CDR3 comprises 17 residues. CDR1 and CDR2 from the germline V gene are MDHEN and SYDVKM. Deletions cut 5 bases from V and 3 bases from J, with 21 bases between. As DNA, the CDR3 is TGTGCCAGCAGTAAAACAGGGTGGGTAAGCGCGACAGATACGCAGTATTTT. Protein product: CASSKTGWVSATDTQYF.

This chain's CDR3 is CASSANTGNGNTIYF. The CDR3 DNA sequence: TGTGCCAGCAGCGCAAATACAGGGAATGGAAACACCATATATTTT. The genes are TRBV9 and TRBJ1-3, with D perhaps matching TRBD1 (6 bases). Germline values: CDR1 SGDLS, CDR2 YYNGEE. The V end was cut by 3 bases, the J end by 3 bases, with 13 bases between. The CDR3 is 15 residues long.

This clone has more than one count but fewer than ten. The rearrangement joins TRBV9 to TRBJ1-6; D perhaps matches TRBD1 (6 bases). V shed 3 bases and J shed 7 bases, with 14 bases lying between them. The CDR3 runs 15 residues. Germline V gene sequence: CDR1 SGDLS, CDR2 YYNGEE. The CDR3 sequence: CASSGFQGTNSPLHF. CDR3 in DNA: TGTGCCAGCAGCGGGTTCCAGGGGACGAATTCACCCCTCCACTTT.

V usage is TRBV19 and J usage is TRBJ2-1; 8 nucleotides align to TRBD2. There are 16 residues in the CDR3. V was clipped by 4 bases and J by 3 bases; unmatched bases: 8. Germline loops: CDR1 LNHDA, CDR2 SQIVND (reference sequence). The DNA of the CDR3 is TGTGCCAGTAGTAGAGTGGGAAGCGGGGGCTACAATGAGCAGTTCTTC. It translates to CASSRVGSGGYNEQFF.

The chain carries TRBV19 and TRBJ2-3; 10 bases are a match to TRBD2. The junction had 8 bases not matched to a gene; V was cut back by 9 bases and J by 2 bases. This CDR3 has 15 amino acids. In germline, CDR1 is LNHDA, CDR2 SQIVND (reference sequence). The chain's CDR3 is CASTSSGGVTDTQYF. DNA of the CDR3: TGTGCCAGCACATCTAGCGGGGGAGTCACAGATACGCAGTATTTT.

V and J are TRBV19 and TRBJ1-1; possible D gene TRBD1, 6 bases. The V and J ends lost 10 bases and 1 base respectively, with 13 bases between them. This CDR3 has 13 residues. Looked up from germline, CDR1 is LNHDA and CDR2 is SQIVND (reference sequence). This CDR3 reads CAKPGHPNTEAFF. The CDR3 nucleotides are TGTGCCAAGCCGGGACACCCGAACACTGAAGCTTTCTTT. The full variable domain, its missing parts supplied by reference TRBV19 and TRBJ1-1, is DGGITQSPKYLFRKEGQNVTLSCEQNLNHDAMYWYRQDPGQGLRLIYYSQIVNDFQKGDIAEGYSVSREKKESFPLTVTSAQKNPTAFYLCAKPGHPNTEAFFGQGTRLTVV.

CDR3 nucleotide sequence: TGTGCCAGCAGCCCGACAGGGGGCACTGAAGCTTTCTTT. Residues: CASSPTGGTEAFF. The chain combines TRBV6-2 or TRBV6-3 with TRBJ1-1; 9 bases align to TRBD1. The CDR3 is 13 residues long. The germline CDR1 and CDR2 sequences are MNHEY and SVGEGT. The junction had 3 bases not matched to a gene; V was cut back by 6 bases and J by 4 bases.